This T cell receptor beta chain was sequenced for a study of blood T cell repertoires in COVID-19. The wider study: Whether acute or convalescent, the COVID-19 samples came from the United States, Italy and Spain. The cDNA or gDNA used as material had been derived from T cells, B-cell-depleted T cells, or PBMCs.

CDR1 LNHDA and CDR2 SQIVND come from the germline V gene (reference sequence). This CDR3 has 15 amino acids. Trimming left V 5 bases short and J 3 bases short, with 13 bases between. In the authors' workflow: It was from reference gene primer amplification that nucleated cell counts were estimated. Profiling relied on immunoSEQ multiplex PCR, and the TCRdb table lists in-frame clones only, not all of them. V and J calls and clone size are given by that table; D and trimming were obtained from the DNA. This sample has some 200,000 clones, with 92% found just once. The rearrangement joins TRBV19 to TRBJ2-2; the D gene is possibly TRBD2 (5 bases). This clonotype was sampled from a man aged 25-45 years with acute or convalescent COVID-19. Material for sequencing was peripheral blood. The CDR3 DNA reads TGTGCCAGTAGTGGCGTAGCGCGTTACACCGGGGAGCTGTTTTTT. It is translated as CASSGVARYTGELFF.